The clone carrying this T cell receptor beta chain was seen only once. This entry comes from a study of regulatory T cells in long-lasting Graves disease. Arm-PCR with iRepertoire HTBI primers amplified the CDR3 regions for these TCR beta libraries. TCRdb re-derived calls from the multiplex PCR reads in MiXCR, one entry per CDR3 protein. The table has 550,000 to 600,000 distinct CDR3 sequences, about 16% seen once. Trimming cost V 6 bases and J 6 bases; bases outside gene matches: 3. The CDR3 totals 13 residues. CDR1 and CDR2 from the germline V gene are MNHEY and SMNVEV (reference sequence). The sample's time point: newly diagnosed GD, antithyroid drugs for less than 3 months. PBMC RNA served as the TCR library source. Patients hailed from an endocrinology department in Xi'an, China. A volume of approximately 8.4 milliliters of peripheral blood was collected in EDTA tubes. The sample was also linked to a second study, of T cells in Graves' hyperthyroidism and ophthalmopathy.

The sample here was peripheral blood mononuclear cells (PBMCs), taken at new diagnosis, from a patient treated with antithyroid drugs. This sequence joins TRBV27 and TRBJ1-4; TRBD1 matches at 8 bases. The receptor comes from a man younger than 30 with Graves disease. The CDR3 is CASRLDRDEKLFF. CDR3 coding DNA: TGTGCCAGCAGGTTGGACAGGGATGAAAAACTGTTTTTT.